The rows below give T cell receptor beta chains drawn from one sample of a study of blood T cells in healthy people across ages. TCRdb used MiXCR to reprocess the 5' RACE reads, holding one entry per CDR3 protein. The data show 600,000 to 900,000 distinct CDR3 sequences, with 20% to 30% seen just once and 2.5% to 3.5% held by the top ten. The same data also went into a second study, on T cells of mothers and their children.

The material sequenced was blood. These receptors were obtained from a boy younger than 18 in good health. The CDR3 runs from the conserved cysteine through the conserved F or W. D genes are given only for firm matches. The listing skips clone size in some rows; elsewhere it reads once, few, many or a size class.

D	size	V	J	DNA	CDR3
NA	NA	TRBV2	TRBJ2-2	TGTGCCAGCAGTACGTACCCCCCCGGGGAGCTGTTTTTT	CASSTYPPGELFF
TRBD2	NA	TRBV20-1	TRBJ2-7	TGCAGTGCTAGAGAACGGGAGGCAGCGTACGAGCAGTACTTC	CSAREREAAYEQYF
TRBD1	few	TRBV7-2	TRBJ1-4	TGTGCCAGCAGCTCCGGACAGGGAGCTAATGAAAAACTGTTTTTT	CASSSGQGANEKLFF
NA	NA	TRBV5-1	TRBJ1-1	TGCGCCAGCAGCTTGGCTGGGGGGAGCACTGAAGCTTTCTTT	CASSLAGGSTEAFF
TRBD1	few	TRBV4-2	TRBJ2-3	TGTGCCAGCAGCCAAAGGGACAGAGGGGATACGCAGTATTTT	CASSQRDRGDTQYF
TRBD2	NA	TRBV12-3/TRBV12-4	TRBJ2-3	TGTGCCAGCAGCTCTGTGGCTAGCGGGTCCACAGATACGCAGTATTTT	CASSSVASGSTDTQYF
NA	NA	TRBV4-3	TRBJ2-7	TGCGCCAGCAGCCAAGATTCGTTGGGATCCTACGAGCAGTACTTC	CASSQDSLGSYEQYF
NA	few	TRBV7-2	TRBJ2-7	TGTGCCAGCAGCTTACGTGGCCTCGAGCAGTACTTC	CASSLRGLEQYF
NA	NA	TRBV14	TRBJ2-5	TGTGCCAGCAGCCAAAGGGGGGCCACTGTGGGGACCCAGTACTTC	CASSQRGATVGTQYF
NA	NA	TRBV5-1	TRBJ1-5	TGCGCCAGCAGCGTGGATGGGGGGGGACGGCAGCCCCAGCACTTT	CASSVDGGGRQPQHF
NA	NA	TRBV7-9	TRBJ2-1	TGTGCCAGCAGCTTCGGGCCAGATGATGAGCAGTTCTTC	CASSFGPDDEQFF
NA	NA	TRBV7-8	TRBJ2-5	TGTGCCAGCAGAGGAGGGACGCCGTCGACAGTAAAAGAGACCCAGTACTTC	CASRGGTPSTVKETQYF
TRBD1	few	TRBV12-3/TRBV12-4	TRBJ2-6	TGTGCCAGCAACTCGGGACAGGGGGCGCCTGGGGCCAACGTCCTGACTTTC	CASNSGQGAPGANVLTF
NA	few	TRBV7-9	TRBJ1-4	TGTGCCGCAGGAAGGGAAAGGGAAAAACTGTTTTTT	CAAGREREKLFF
NA	few	TRBV6-5	TRBJ1-4	TGTGCCAGCAGTTACACTCGCCAAAGAGGGGAAAAACTGTTTTTT	CASSYTRQRGEKLFF
NA	NA	TRBV5-1	TRBJ1-2	TGCGCCAGCAGCCCTGATGAAGGCTATGGCTACACCTTC	CASSPDEGYGYTF
TRBD1	NA	TRBV28	TRBJ1-4	TGTGCCAGCACCAAGGGGGCCGGGCCTCGAAAACTGTTTTTT	CASTKGAGPRKLFF
NA	NA	TRBV7-9	TRBJ1-2	TGTGCCAGCAGCGCAACTAACTATGGCTACACCTTC	CASSATNYGYTF
NA	NA	TRBV7-2	TRBJ1-6	TGTGCCAGCAGCGGATCCCGAGGGACACTTCTTAATTCACCCCTCCACTTT	CASSGSRGTLLNSPLHF
TRBD2	NA	TRBV2	TRBJ2-4	TGTGCCAGTCGACTAGCGGGAGTCGGAAACATTCAGTACTTC	CASRLAGVGNIQYF
NA	few	TRBV20-1	TRBJ2-5	TGCAGTGCTAGAAGGGTCCAGGCGGGGTACACACAAGAGACCCAGTACTTC	CSARRVQAGYTQETQYF
TRBD2	few	TRBV27	TRBJ2-2	TGTGCCAGCAGTTTACTAGCGGCAGGGAACACCGGGGAGCTGTTTTTT	CASSLLAAGNTGELFF
TRBD1	once	TRBV12-3/TRBV12-4	TRBJ2-7	TGTGCCAGCAGTTTGTCGGCCGGATGGGGACAGGTCTACGAGCAGTACTTC	CASSLSAGWGQVYEQYF
NA	few	TRBV20-1	TRBJ1-2	TGCAGTGCTAGAGAACAGGGCAGGTCCAACTATGGCTACACCTTC	CSAREQGRSNYGYTF
TRBD2	few	TRBV10-3	TRBJ2-5	TGTGCCATCAGTGGAGCGGGGGGCCCCGTGGGGACCCAGTACTTC	CAISGAGGPVGTQYF
NA	few	TRBV5-4	TRBJ2-3	TGTGCCAGTTCGGGACTTCTCACAGATACGCAGTATTTT	CASSGLLTDTQYF
NA	once	TRBV6-6	TRBJ1-5	TGTGCCAGCAGTTACGAACAGGGTTGGCAGCCCCAGCATTTT	CASSYEQGWQPQHF
NA	NA	TRBV7-9	TRBJ2-5	TGTGCCAGCAGCTTGAATCCCGGGGTCCCGGGAGAGACCCAGTACTTC	CASSLNPGVPGETQYF
NA	few	TRBV6-1	TRBJ2-1	TGTGCCAGCAGTCCGGCCTACCCGAGCTCCTACAATGAGCAGTTCTTC	CASSPAYPSSYNEQFF
TRBD1	NA	TRBV5-1	TRBJ2-5	TGCGCCAGCAGCTTGTTCGACAGGGGACGAGAGACCCAGTACTTC	CASSLFDRGRETQYF
NA	NA	TRBV15	TRBJ2-5	TGTGCCACCAGCAGAGATTTGGGCAGCCAAGAGACCCAGTACTTC	CATSRDLGSQETQYF
NA	NA	TRBV5-1	TRBJ2-3	TGCGCCAGCAGCTTGGAAAAGGGAAGCACAGATACGCAGTATTTT	CASSLEKGSTDTQYF
NA	NA	TRBV11-3	TRBJ2-5	TGTGCCAGCAGCTTAGTGCAGCTGGAGGAGACCCAGTACTTC	CASSLVQLEETQYF
NA	few	TRBV12-3/TRBV12-4	TRBJ1-1	TGTGCCAGCAGTCCCCTAGCGGGGGCCACTGAAGCTTTCTTT	CASSPLAGATEAFF
NA	once	TRBV5-6	TRBJ2-5	TGTGCCAGCACCTCTTGGGGGGGGCAGCCGGAGACCCAGTACTTC	CASTSWGGQPETQYF
NA	few	TRBV19	TRBJ2-5	TGTGCCAGTACCCCCGATCAGGAACAAGAGACCCAGTACTTC	CASTPDQEQETQYF
TRBD1	few	TRBV5-1	TRBJ2-7	TGCGCCAGCAGCTTTAGACAGGGGGACGAGCAGTACTTC	CASSFRQGDEQYF
TRBD1	few	TRBV12-3/TRBV12-4	TRBJ1-5	TGCGCCAGCAGCCCTACAGGGACAGTTAGCAATCAGCCCCAGCATTTT	CASSPTGTVSNQPQHF
NA	NA	TRBV12-3/TRBV12-4	TRBJ1-2	TGTGCCAGCAGCCGGGGGGGAGTAGGCTACACCTTC	CASSRGGVGYTF
TRBD2	NA	TRBV7-3	TRBJ2-1	TGTGCCAGCAGCTTAAGAGCCGGCGGGGGGACTAATGAGCAGTTCTTC	CASSLRAGGGTNEQFF
TRBD2	few	TRBV7-6	TRBJ2-1	TGTGCCAGCAGCCAGCGGGGGTCGCCTGGGCAGTTCTTC	CASSQRGSPGQFF
TRBD1	few	TRBV7-9	TRBJ2-5	TGTGCCAGCAGCTTAGCTCGGGACAGGGGTAAGACCCAGTACTTC	CASSLARDRGKTQYF
NA	NA	TRBV5-3	TRBJ1-1	TGTGCCAGAAGAGCCCGGGGCAGACCCATGAACACTGAAGCTTTCTTT	CARRARGRPMNTEAFF
NA	few	TRBV29-1	TRBJ1-4	TGCAGCGTTGGTTATACAGGGCGAAATGAAAAACTGTTTTTT	CSVGYTGRNEKLFF
TRBD2	few	TRBV24-1	TRBJ2-1	TGTGCCACCAGTGATTTGACCAGCGGGGGCAGGGATGAGCAGTTCTTC	CATSDLTSGGRDEQFF
NA	NA	TRBV30	TRBJ1-4	TGTGCCTGGAGTGCAATCGTTGGAAAACTGTTTTTT	CAWSAIVGKLFF
NA	few	TRBV11-2	TRBJ1-5	TGTGCCAGCAGCCCGACACCGGATAACGATCAGCCCCAGCATTTT	CASSPTPDNDQPQHF
NA	few	TRBV7-3	TRBJ2-1	TGTGCCAGCAGCTCCGGGGGGCCGGGCAACAATGAGCAGTTCTTC	CASSSGGPGNNEQFF
NA	NA	TRBV20-1	TRBJ1-2	TGCAGTGCTAGCGCACCCTGGACAGATAACTATGGCTACACCTTC	CSASAPWTDNYGYTF